A selection of T cell receptor beta chains follows, all from one sample in a study of cytomegalovirus exposure and HLA in healthy donors. Here immunoSEQ multiplex PCR was the method, and the copy in TCRdb shows in-frame clones only, minus some. Here the sample spans roughly 100,000 clones, about four fifths being singletons. Sample: PBMCs. The receptors were sampled from a woman aged 40 to 50 in good health and CMV-seronegative. Each CDR3 is given without its conserved first and last residue.

v_gene	j_gene	CDR3aa
TRBV11-3	TRBJ2-7	ASSPGLAGAYEQY
TRBV19	TRBJ2-1	ASSLRGLGYNEQF
TRBV19	TRBJ1-1	ASIQTGIGTEAF
TRBV28	TRBJ1-2	ASSSPGRAGGYT
TRBV5-4	TRBJ1-2	ASSLAGTGDGYT
TRBV6-6	TRBJ1-3	ASSYSSGLGNTIY
TRBV18	TRBJ2-2	ASSPLQGAGTGELF
TRBV7-9	TRBJ1-1	ASSPGQTNTEAF
TRBV28	TRBJ2-3	ASSPGGFTDTQY
TRBV28	TRBJ2-2	ASSSPRTGGWDTGELF
TRBV27	TRBJ2-3	ASSLEDTTDTQY
TRBV15	TRBJ2-3	ATSGGGGNTDTQY
TRBV18	TRBJ2-7	ASSPPRGQGEAEQY
TRBV14	TRBJ2-7	ASSPGSPLYEQY
TRBV7-2	TRBJ1-2	ASSLARQGNYGYT
TRBV21-1	TRBJ2-7	ASSNRKTSAKDYEQY
TRBV18	TRBJ1-2	ASSAGQETGYT
TRBV6-1	TRBJ2-4	ASSEASGDSNIQY
TRBV11-3	TRBJ2-5	ASSLGGTSAETQY
TRBV7-2	TRBJ2-3	ASSLTVGGEQY
TRBV6-1	TRBJ1-1	ASSGTFEAF
TRBV28	TRBJ2-2	ASSLVGQGKAGELF
TRBV6-5	TRBJ2-5	ASSLDRREQY
TRBV5-5	TRBJ1-2	ASSFDGQGLAGYT
TRBV18	TRBJ2-3	ASSPLAGGISTDTQY
TRBV7-9	TRBJ2-7	ASSPSSGSWFYEQY
TRBV23-1	TRBJ2-7	ASSQFRRYSSYEQY
TRBV6-1	TRBJ2-3	ASRIAGDSTDTQY
TRBV10-1	TRBJ2-3	ASPPRGSTDTQY
TRBV7-6	TRBJ1-3	ASSFTRDTSFSFSGNTIY
TRBV6-5	TRBJ1-2	ASTPGEGRHYGYT
TRBV19	TRBJ1-2	ASSIEQGAPGYT
TRBV11-1	TRBJ1-6	ASSLSDPLTGSPLH
TRBV5-1	TRBJ1-3	ASSPGRSSGNTIY
TRBV30	TRBJ1-6	AWSGRTGFRNSPLH
TRBV5-4	TRBJ2-7	ASSLPRAGREQY
TRBV30	TRBJ1-2	AWSPNSKVVYT
TRBV7-8	TRBJ2-3	ASSFQGRGGAGTDTQY
TRBV6-5	TRBJ2-3	ASSYLYGDTQY
TRBV14	TRBJ2-1	ASSISVTSSLNEQF
TRBV7-9	TRBJ1-2	ASSHPGGAYGYT
TRBV29-1	TRBJ1-1	SVEGAGGSTEAF
TRBV27	TRBJ2-7	ASSLNSGTFYEQY
TRBV7-2	TRBJ2-7	ASSISGSYEQY
TRBV19	TRBJ2-3	ASKLAGADTQY
TRBV7-8	TRBJ2-5	ASSLARTRHGTQY
TRBV6-5	TRBJ1-5	ASSYGSGRQPQH